A single count supports the clone carrying this T cell receptor (beta chain). The donors were healthy bone marrow donors. This sample stems from a study of cytomegalovirus exposure and HLA in healthy donors. Study at large: A preliminary data release comprised 80 million to 95 million unique TCRs obtained from HLA-typed donors.

PCR employed 60 Vbeta and 13 Jbeta primers. Method: immunoSEQ multiplex PCR; TCRdb's copy keeps in-frame clones and lacks some. The sample has fewer than 200,000 clones, over 70% seen once. CDR1 is SEHNR, CDR2 FQNEAQ, per germline (reference sequence). The CDR3 sequence is 19 residues long. Trimming pared 1 base from V and 7 bases from J, leaving 26 bases between. This TCR derives from a woman aged 25 to 39 in good health and CMV-seronegative. The gene calls are TRBV7-9 and TRBJ1-5; perhaps TRBD1 as D (6 bases). Sequenced sample: PBMCs. In DNA, the CDR3 is TGTGCCAGCAGCTTAGAATCGGGCCTACAGGGTTCCGGAGCGCAGCCCCAGCATTTT. It translates to CASSLESGLQGSGAQPQHF.